This T cell receptor (beta chain) was documented in a study of T-cell reconstitution after alpha-beta-depleted transplantation in children. Germline CDR1 and CDR2: SGDLS and YYNGEE. The CDR3 sequence is 16 residues long. V gave up 0 bases and J gave up 2 bases; unmatched junction bases: 7. This clonotype was detected a few times. Molecular barcoding with unique molecular identifiers was used for the TCRbeta library. Each CDR3 protein is one row after TCRdb ran MiXCR on the PCR reads. The sample records some 460,000 distinct CDR3 sequences, around 15% being singletons. The chain is built from TRBV9 and TRBJ2-7; 8 nucleotides match TRBD1. The receptor's source is a boy in the first two years of life who had a stem cell transplant for Wiskott-Aldrich syndrome, so the T cells may come from the graft donor. The sequences come from PBMCs, mostly from graft donor cells, collected 360 days after TCRalphabeta/CD19-depleted stem cell transplant. CDR3 residues: CASSVAGDRRPYEQYF. The CDR3 nucleotides read TGTGCCAGCAGCGTAGCAGGGGACAGGCGACCCTACGAGCAGTACTTC.